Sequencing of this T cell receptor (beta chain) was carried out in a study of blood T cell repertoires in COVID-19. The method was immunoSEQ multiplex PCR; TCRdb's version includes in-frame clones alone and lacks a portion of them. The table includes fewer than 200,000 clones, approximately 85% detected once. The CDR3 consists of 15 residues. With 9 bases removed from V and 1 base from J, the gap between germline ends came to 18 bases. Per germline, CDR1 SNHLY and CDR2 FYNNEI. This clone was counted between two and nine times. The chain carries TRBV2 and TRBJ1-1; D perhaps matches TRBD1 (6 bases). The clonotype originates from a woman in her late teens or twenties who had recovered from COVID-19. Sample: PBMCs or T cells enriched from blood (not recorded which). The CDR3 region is CASGGALRWNTEAFF. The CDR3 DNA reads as TGTGCCAGTGGGGGGGCTCTCAGGTGGAACACTGAAGCTTTCTTT.